This record covers a single T cell receptor beta chain. Antigen: not known. The data belong to a study of shared clonotypes between healthy human individuals. Study results and limitations: Estimated richness values were generally larger in naive subsets than in memory subsets.

The assay was immunoSEQ multiplex PCR, and TCRdb's table has in-frame clones only and misses some. This sample carries hundreds of thousands of clones, approximately 73% of them seen once, and the ten largest clones take more than 1.5%. This CDR3 region has 12 residues. Germline assignment: CDR1 MDHEN and CDR2 SYDVKM. The ends were cut back, 4 bases at V and 4 bases at J, with 4 bases in the middle. The sequenced material came from memory CD4+ T cells sorted from blood. Noted subset: CD45RA-negative fraction. The TCR sequence derives from a woman in her thirties in good health. The chain carries TRBV28 and TRBJ2-2; no clear D. CDR3 sequence reads: CASSSPTGELFF. CDR3 coding DNA: TGTGCCAGCAGTTCCCCCACCGGGGAGCTGTTTTTT.